These 32 T cell receptor beta chains came from one sample sequenced in a study of T cells in Graves' hyperthyroidism and ophthalmopathy. Amplified TCR beta CDR3 regions derived from RNA transcripts. An initial round of RT-PCR targeting the TCR CDR3 relied on the HTBI primer set. TCRdb processed the multiplex PCR reads anew with MiXCR; each CDR3 protein has one entry. The table has fewer than 600,000 distinct CDR3 sequences, 13% to 15% seen once. The sequenced sample was blood. Source of these receptors: a woman aged 40 to 55 with Graves' hyperthyroidism.

This clonotype was counted a few times. The chain joins TRBV2 to TRBJ2-1; perhaps TRBD2 as D (6 bases). Germline V lookup: CDR1 SNHLY, CDR2 FYNNEI. V was trimmed by 9 bases and J by 7 bases, leaving 19 bases between them. The CDR3 runs 14 residues. The CDR3 protein is CARGRTPGVNEQFF. The CDR3 DNA reads as TGTGCCAGAGGCCGGACCCCGGGGGTGAATGAGCAGTTCTTC. The variable domain in full, with the rest retrieved from reference TRBV2 and TRBJ2-1, is EPEVTQTPSHQVTQMGQEVILRCVPISNHLYFYWYRQILGQKVEFLVSFYNNEISEKSEIFDDQFSVERPDGSNFTLKIRSTKLEDSAMYFCARGRTPGVNEQFFGPGTRLTVL.

There are many counts of this clonotype. J is TRBJ1-1 and V is TRBV5-1; 7 bases line up with TRBD1. Germline lookup yields CDR1 SGHRS and CDR2 YFSETQ. Trimming at V came to 5 bases and at J to 4 bases, leaving 11 bases not matched to a gene. CDR3 length equals 15 residues. Here the CDR3 reads CASRDDRVILTEAFF. In nucleotides, the CDR3 is TGCGCCAGCAGAGACGACAGGGTTATTCTCACTGAAGCTTTCTTT. Drawing the rest from reference TRBV5-1 and TRBJ1-1, the complete variable domain is KAGVTQTPRYLIKTRGQQVTLSCSPISGHRSVSWYQQTPGQGLQFLFEYFSETQRNKGNFPGRFSGRQFSNSRSEMNVSTLELGDSALYLCASRDDRVILTEAFFGQGTRLTVV.

This clonotype was counted many times. The chain joins TRBV20-1 to TRBJ2-7, with TRBD2 matching 15 bases. Germline-derived CDR1 and CDR2 are DFQATT and SNEGSKA (reference sequence). Trimming at V came to 5 bases and at J to 3 bases, leaving 11 bases not matched to a gene. The CDR3 contains 17 residues. DNA of the CDR3: TGCAGTGCTCCCGGGACAGGGGGACTAGCGGGAGGCTACGAGCAGTACTTC. Residues: CSAPGTGGLAGGYEQYF.

This clonotype showed up many times. The rearrangement joins TRBV28 to TRBJ2-2; no clear D. The germline V gene encodes CDR1 MDHEN and CDR2 SYDVKM. The CDR3 extends over 14 amino acids. The V and J ends lost 6 bases and 4 bases respectively, with 12 bases between them. The CDR3 is CASSLVRSTGELFF. CDR3 nucleotide sequence: TGTGCCAGCAGCTTAGTACGGTCCACCGGGGAGCTGTTTTTT.

The genes are TRBV12-3 or TRBV12-4 and TRBJ2-7; no firm D call. The CDR3 extends over 14 amino acids. Trimming shortened V by 5 bases and J by 2 bases, and 13 bases separated the two germline ends. The CDR3 loop is CASSKNLTPYEQYF. CDR3 DNA sequence: TGTGCCAGCAGTAAGAATCTGACTCCCTACGAGCAGTACTTC.

Only a few counts were recorded for this clonotype. V gene TRBV30 combines with J gene TRBJ2-7, with D unresolved. Trimming took 3 bases from V and 5 from J, leaving 8 bases between them. Germline V CDR1 and CDR2: GTSNPN, SVGIG (reference sequence). This CDR3 region has 11 residues. CDR3 coding DNA: TGTGCCTGGAGCTGGCCCCACGAGCAGTACTTC. As protein: CAWSWPHEQYF.

This clonotype was seen a handful of times. CDR3 sequence (DNA): TGTGCCATCAGGGGGGGGACAGATACGCAGTATTTT. It translates to CAIRGGTDTQYF. The chain combines TRBV10-3 with TRBJ2-3; 7 bases match TRBD2. The CDR3 sequence is 12 residues long. The germline gives CDR1 ENHRY, CDR2 SYGVKD. V lost 6 bases, J lost 3 bases, and 0 bases stayed unmatched.

This clonotype was picked up many times. V usage is TRBV6-6 and J usage is TRBJ1-4; 8 positions match TRBD1. The CDR3 sequence is 17 residues long. J lost 1 base, V lost 2 bases, and 6 bases had no gene match. Germline V lookup: CDR1 MNHNY, CDR2 SVGAGI (reference sequence). CDR3 protein: CASSYQDTGGTNEKLFF. The DNA for the CDR3 is TGTGCCAGCAGTTACCAGGATACAGGGGGAACTAATGAAAAACTGTTTTTT.

This clonotype appeared many times. The chain carries TRBV12-3 or TRBV12-4 and TRBJ2-4; 11 positions match TRBD2. Trimming at V came to 4 bases and at J to 6 bases, leaving 8 bases not matched to a gene. The CDR3 sequence is 16 residues long. The CDR3 DNA reads as TGTGCCAGCAGTTCGGTTAGCGGGAGGGTGGGAAACATTCAGTACTTC. It specifies CASSSVSGRVGNIQYF.

This clonotype was recorded only once. The gene calls are TRBV27 and TRBJ1-2, with D possibly being TRBD1 (6 bases). From germline, CDR1 is MNHEY and CDR2 SMNVEV (reference sequence). This CDR3 has 14 residues. V was trimmed by 5 bases and J by 5 bases, leaving 15 bases between them. The CDR3 region is CASSPWTEGYGYTF. CDR3 in DNA: TGTGCCAGCAGTCCATGGACAGAGGGGTATGGCTACACCTTC.

In this sample, this clonotype turned up many times. The gene calls are TRBV2 and TRBJ1-5; perhaps TRBD1 as D (6 bases). This CDR3 contains 16 residues. Deletions cut 3 bases from V and 4 bases from J, with 16 bases between. Germline CDR1 and CDR2: SNHLY and FYNNEI. Here the CDR3 reads CASSEQGSGNNQPQHF. CDR3 sequence (DNA): TGTGCCAGCAGTGAGCAGGGGTCCGGAAATAATCAGCCCCAGCATTTT.

The chain employs TRBV20-1 and TRBJ1-5; 9 bases agree with TRBD1. Germline CDR1 DFQATT, CDR2 SNEGSKA (reference sequence). V was pared by 4 bases and J by 7 bases, with 8 bases of the junction left unmatched. CDR3 length: 14 residues. The CDR3 DNA sequence: TGCAGTGCTACCTGGACAGGGGTATTGCAGCCCCAGCATTTT. Its translation: CSATWTGVLQPQHF.

In its sample, this clonotype was seen a few times. The gene calls are TRBV29-1 and TRBJ2-7, with a possible D match to TRBD1 (6 bases). Germline V gene lookup returns CDR1 SQVTM and CDR2 ANQGSEA. V was clipped by 1 base and J by 4 bases, with 20 bases between them. This CDR3 comprises 16 residues. The CDR3 loop reads CSVEGQAVLSVYEQYF. The CDR3 DNA sequence: TGCAGCGTTGAAGGACAGGCGGTCCTCTCGGTATACGAGCAGTACTTC.

V is TRBV2 and J is TRBJ2-2; the match to TRBD1 covers 7 bases. The CDR3 totals 14 residues. V lost 3 bases, J lost 6 bases, and 4 bases stayed unmatched. Germline CDR1 reads SNHLY; CDR2 reads FYNNEI. CDR3 nucleotide sequence: TGTGCCAGCAGTGAGACAGGGTTAGCCGGGGAGCTGTTTTTT. It specifies CASSETGLAGELFF.

This clonotype was found once. The V and J genes are TRBV11-2 and TRBJ2-1, with 11 bases that match TRBD2. The V gene's germline CDR1 is SGHAT and CDR2 FQNNGV. The CDR3 has 17 amino acids. V shed 5 bases and J 2 bases; nucleotides not matched to a gene: 8. DNA of the CDR3: TGTGCCAGCAGCCCAACCAGACTAGCGGGACCCTACAATGAGCAGTTCTTC. Translation: CASSPTRLAGPYNEQFF. The variable domain in full, with the rest retrieved from reference TRBV11-2 and TRBJ2-1, is EAGVAQSPRYKIIEKRQSVAFWCNPISGHATLYWYQQILGQGPKLLIQFQNNGVVDDSQLPKDRFSAERLKGVDSTLKIQPAKLEDSAVYLCASSPTRLAGPYNEQFFGPGTRLTVL.

Ten or more counts support this clonotype. V is TRBV28 and J is TRBJ1-2; D gene unclear. Germline V gene data show CDR1 as MDHEN and CDR2 as SYDVKM. V was trimmed by 5 bases and J by 3 bases, leaving 19 bases between them. The length of the CDR3 is 16 residues. CDR3 nucleotide sequence: TGTGCCAGCAGTGCCTACCCGAGACGGGTAGACTATGGCTACACCTTC. Translating gives CASSAYPRRVDYGYTF.

V usage is TRBV5-8 and J usage is TRBJ2-1; D unresolved. Trimming took 0 bases from V and 0 from J, leaving 7 bases between them. The CDR3 loop spans 15 amino acids. Germline CDR1 and CDR2: SGHTS and YDEGEE. The CDR3 DNA reads TGTGCCAGCAGCTTGGAAGGGTTCTCCTACAATGAGCAGTTCTTC. Translated: CASSLEGFSYNEQFF.

Notes on this clonotype: Possible read error: a much larger clone is one base away. The chain is built from TRBV5-1 and TRBJ2-6; D might be TRBD1 (5 bases). CDR3 size: 14 residues. CDR1 is SGHRS, CDR2 YFSETQ, per germline. The CDR3 coding sequence is TGCGCCAGCACAGACAGCTCTGCGGCCAACGTCCTGACTTTC. Its translation: CASTDSSAANVLTF.

The chain couples TRBV29-1 to TRBJ1-2; 7 bases agree with TRBD1. The CDR3 runs to 14 residues. J was trimmed by 0 bases and V by 5 bases; bases with no gene match: 6. CDR1 is SQVTM, CDR2 ANQGSEA, per germline. For the CDR3, the DNA is TGCAGCGTTCAACAGGGGTTGACTAACTATGGCTACACCTTC. It encodes CSVQQGLTNYGYTF. Filled out from reference TRBV29-1 and TRBJ1-2, the complete variable domain reads SAVISQKPSRDICQRGTSLTIQCQVDSQVTMMFWYRQQPGQSLTLIATANQGSEATYESGFVIDKFPISRPNLTFSTLTVSNMSPEDSSIYLCSVQQGLTNYGYTFGSGTRLTVV.

This clonotype was seen only a few times. The V gene is TRBV20-1, the J gene TRBJ2-7; D gene uncertain. Germline V lookup: CDR1 DFQATT, CDR2 SNEGSKA (reference sequence). CDR3 length: 13 residues. Between the trimmed V and J ends, which lost 6 bases and 7 bases, there was a span of 19 bases. This CDR3 is CSAENPGVREQYF. CDR3 nucleotides: TGCAGTGCCGAAAATCCAGGTGTTCGGGAGCAGTACTTC.

The CDR3 spells CARRGGVLGPLTGELFF. CDR3 coding DNA: TGTGCCAGACGGGGAGGGGTATTGGGACCGCTCACCGGGGAGCTGTTTTTT. The V call is TRBV30, the J call TRBJ2-2; TRBD2 matches at 7 bases. The J segment lost 4 bases and the V segment lost 8 bases, leaving 19 bases of the junction unmatched. Per germline, CDR1 GTSNPN and CDR2 SVGIG (reference sequence). The CDR3 spans 17 residues.

This clonotype came up a few times. This may be a read error: a much more frequent sequence differs by one nucleotide. The rearrangement joins TRBV27 to TRBJ2-1, with TRBD2 matching over 8 bases. The CDR3 is made up of 13 amino acids. Germline CDR1 and CDR2: MNHEY and SMNVEV (reference sequence). CDR3 region: CAGRLANYNEQFF. As DNA, the CDR3 is TGTGCCGGCAGACTAGCGAATTACAATGAGCAGTTCTTC.

V is TRBV30 and J is TRBJ1-6; 7 bases are a match to TRBD1. Germline-derived CDR1 and CDR2 are GTSNPN and SVGIG (reference sequence). CDR3 length: 16 amino acids. V shed 2 bases, J shed 7 bases, and the junction held 11 bases outside the gene matches. CDR3 protein: CAWSLGDSKINSPLHF. The DNA of the CDR3 is TGTGCCTGGAGTCTTGGGGACAGCAAGATCAATTCACCCCTCCACTTT.

In its sample, this clonotype was seen many times. The chain links TRBV13 to TRBJ2-1, with 7 positions matching TRBD2. The CDR3 loop spans 16 amino acids. Trimming took 5 bases from V and 4 from J; bases not matched to a gene: 11. From germline, CDR1 is PRHDT and CDR2 FYEKMQ (reference sequence). In nucleotides, the CDR3 is TGTGCCAGCAGCCTCGAGGGACTATATACTTACAATGAGCAGTTCTTC. It encodes CASSLEGLYTYNEQFF.

This clonotype was seen at least ten times. The chain couples TRBV3-1 to TRBJ2-2, with unresolved D. The CDR3 length is 15 residues. V was pared by 1 base and J by 2 bases, with 8 bases between. Germline V gene sequence: CDR1 LGHDT, CDR2 YNNKEL (reference sequence). CDR3 amino acids: CASSQGASNTGELFF. In DNA form, the CDR3 reads TGTGCCAGCAGCCAAGGGGCAAGCAACACCGGGGAGCTGTTTTTT.

The table lists this clonotype with many counts. The rearrangement joins TRBV11-2 to TRBJ1-5; D gene unclear. The CDR3 length is 14 residues. The V end lost 0 bases, the J end lost 3 bases, and 6 bases lay between the germline ends. Germline CDR1 is SGHAT and CDR2 is FQNNGV. Written as DNA, the CDR3 is TGTGCCAGCAGCTTAGATGCCCTCAATCAGCCCCAGCATTTT. This codes for CASSLDALNQPQHF.

The chain carries TRBV19 and TRBJ1-1, with D unresolved. This CDR3 has 13 residues. V was clipped by 3 bases and J by 9 bases, with 14 bases between them. Germline CDR1 and CDR2: LNHDA and SQIVND (reference sequence). The CDR3 sequence is CASSIKEKEKAFF. In nucleotides, the CDR3 is TGTGCCAGTAGTATCAAAGAAAAGGAGAAAGCTTTCTTT.

Concerning this clonotype: A far larger clone lies a single base away; this is likely a read error. The CDR3 does not close with the conserved phenylalanine or tryptophan, likely indicating a read error. The chain uses TRBV7-9 and TRBJ1-2; 8 bases agree with TRBD1. After removal of 4 bases from V and 5 bases from J, the junction contained 3 bases not matched to a gene. CDR3 size: 13 residues. The germline V gene has CDR1 SEHNR and CDR2 FQNEAQ (reference sequence). The CDR3 protein is CASSSTGDYGYTL. The CDR3 nucleotides read TGTGCCAGCAGCTCGACAGGGGATTATGGCTACACCCTC.

This clonotype has only a few counts. V is TRBV25-1 and J is TRBJ1-1; D gene unclear. Deletions cut 8 bases from V and 1 base from J, with 14 bases between. In germline, CDR1 is MGHDK, CDR2 SYGVNS. This CDR3 has 14 residues. CDR3 sequence reads: CASGDSGPNTEAFF. CDR3 DNA: TGTGCCAGCGGAGATTCAGGTCCGAACACTGAAGCTTTCTTT.

About this clonotype: A much larger clone is a single base away; this may be a read error. The rearrangement links TRBV20-1 to TRBJ2-5, with D perhaps assigned TRBD1 or TRBD2 (5 bases each). The CDR3 extends over 16 amino acids. The germline V gene encodes CDR1 DFQATT and CDR2 SNEGSKA (reference sequence). Trimming took 4 bases from V and 5 from J, leaving 23 bases between them. CDR3 DNA: TGCAGTGCTAAAGGGGCCGGGACGGAGCAGACGGAGACCCAGTACTTC. It yields the protein CSAKGAGTEQTETQYF.

The CDR3 spells CASSQDMGQGFTSGYTF. CDR3 DNA: TGTGCCAGCAGCCAAGATATGGGACAGGGGTTTACGAGTGGCTACACCTTC. V and J are TRBV14 and TRBJ1-2; TRBD1 aligns across 10 bases. V trimming: 0 bases; J trimming: 7 bases; junction bases outside the gene matches: 11. The CDR3 is made up of 17 amino acids. Germline assignment: CDR1 SGHDN and CDR2 FVKESK.

This clonotype came up a few times. V usage is TRBV20-1 and J usage is TRBJ1-1; no definite D call. Germline values: CDR1 DFQATT, CDR2 SNEGSKA (reference sequence). The CDR3 loop spans 13 amino acids. Trimming stripped 1 base from V and 0 bases from J, with 6 bases between. The CDR3 region has the DNA TGCAGTGCTAGAGCCACACTGAACACTGAAGCTTTCTTT. Protein: CSARATLNTEAFF.